This paragraph covers one T cell receptor (beta chain) sequence. Clones were sequenced by immunoSEQ multiplex PCR, and TCRdb holds only the in-frame ones, with some missing. Found here are hundreds of thousands of clones, approximately 89% of them singletons; the top ten hold around 12%. A Seattle source enrolled patients during active infection and followed them longitudinally. The sample belongs to a study of blood T cell repertoires in COVID-19. Study as a whole: Italy, Spain and the United States were the sources of the convalescent and acute COVID-19 samples. The cDNA or gDNA used as material had been derived from T cells, B-cell-depleted T cells, or PBMCs.

V lost 2 bases and J lost 6; bases outside the gene matches: 17. The germline V gene has CDR1 LNHDA and CDR2 SQIVND (reference sequence). The CDR3 is 19 amino acids. The origin of this receptor is a woman between 50 and 59 years old with COVID-19, enrolled during active disease. The chain carries TRBV19 and TRBJ1-5; 9 bases match TRBD1. Sequences were obtained from peripheral blood. The CDR3 reads CASSIPLGQGFNGGQPQHF. The CDR3 bases are TGTGCCAGTAGTATACCCCTAGGACAGGGGTTTAACGGGGGTCAGCCCCAGCATTTT.